The table lists the clone carrying this T cell receptor (beta chain) with many counts. This sample is part of a study of Graves' ophthalmopathy and Graves' hyperthyroidism. Someone took the PBMCs out of 10 ml of fresh peripheral blood. Amplification of the TCR beta CDR3 regions used RNA transcripts (as template). Following a first-round RT-PCR that used HTBI primers, a second-round multiplex PCR was carried out. TCRdb re-analysed the multiplex PCR reads in MiXCR, keeping a single row per CDR3 protein. This table holds 650,000 to 900,000 distinct CDR3 sequences, roughly two fifths found once. Germline-derived CDR1 and CDR2 are SNHLY and FYNNEI. There are 14 residues in the CDR3. V shed 6 bases and J 1 base; nucleotides not matched to a gene: 3.

This TCR was recovered from an adult man with Graves' ophthalmopathy. Sequencing was done on a sample of peripheral blood. The chain carries TRBV2 and TRBJ2-7; 10 positions match TRBD1. CDR3 nucleotides: TGTGCCAGCAGACCGGGACAGGGGTCCTACGAGCAGTACTTC. Amino acids: CASRPGQGSYEQYF.